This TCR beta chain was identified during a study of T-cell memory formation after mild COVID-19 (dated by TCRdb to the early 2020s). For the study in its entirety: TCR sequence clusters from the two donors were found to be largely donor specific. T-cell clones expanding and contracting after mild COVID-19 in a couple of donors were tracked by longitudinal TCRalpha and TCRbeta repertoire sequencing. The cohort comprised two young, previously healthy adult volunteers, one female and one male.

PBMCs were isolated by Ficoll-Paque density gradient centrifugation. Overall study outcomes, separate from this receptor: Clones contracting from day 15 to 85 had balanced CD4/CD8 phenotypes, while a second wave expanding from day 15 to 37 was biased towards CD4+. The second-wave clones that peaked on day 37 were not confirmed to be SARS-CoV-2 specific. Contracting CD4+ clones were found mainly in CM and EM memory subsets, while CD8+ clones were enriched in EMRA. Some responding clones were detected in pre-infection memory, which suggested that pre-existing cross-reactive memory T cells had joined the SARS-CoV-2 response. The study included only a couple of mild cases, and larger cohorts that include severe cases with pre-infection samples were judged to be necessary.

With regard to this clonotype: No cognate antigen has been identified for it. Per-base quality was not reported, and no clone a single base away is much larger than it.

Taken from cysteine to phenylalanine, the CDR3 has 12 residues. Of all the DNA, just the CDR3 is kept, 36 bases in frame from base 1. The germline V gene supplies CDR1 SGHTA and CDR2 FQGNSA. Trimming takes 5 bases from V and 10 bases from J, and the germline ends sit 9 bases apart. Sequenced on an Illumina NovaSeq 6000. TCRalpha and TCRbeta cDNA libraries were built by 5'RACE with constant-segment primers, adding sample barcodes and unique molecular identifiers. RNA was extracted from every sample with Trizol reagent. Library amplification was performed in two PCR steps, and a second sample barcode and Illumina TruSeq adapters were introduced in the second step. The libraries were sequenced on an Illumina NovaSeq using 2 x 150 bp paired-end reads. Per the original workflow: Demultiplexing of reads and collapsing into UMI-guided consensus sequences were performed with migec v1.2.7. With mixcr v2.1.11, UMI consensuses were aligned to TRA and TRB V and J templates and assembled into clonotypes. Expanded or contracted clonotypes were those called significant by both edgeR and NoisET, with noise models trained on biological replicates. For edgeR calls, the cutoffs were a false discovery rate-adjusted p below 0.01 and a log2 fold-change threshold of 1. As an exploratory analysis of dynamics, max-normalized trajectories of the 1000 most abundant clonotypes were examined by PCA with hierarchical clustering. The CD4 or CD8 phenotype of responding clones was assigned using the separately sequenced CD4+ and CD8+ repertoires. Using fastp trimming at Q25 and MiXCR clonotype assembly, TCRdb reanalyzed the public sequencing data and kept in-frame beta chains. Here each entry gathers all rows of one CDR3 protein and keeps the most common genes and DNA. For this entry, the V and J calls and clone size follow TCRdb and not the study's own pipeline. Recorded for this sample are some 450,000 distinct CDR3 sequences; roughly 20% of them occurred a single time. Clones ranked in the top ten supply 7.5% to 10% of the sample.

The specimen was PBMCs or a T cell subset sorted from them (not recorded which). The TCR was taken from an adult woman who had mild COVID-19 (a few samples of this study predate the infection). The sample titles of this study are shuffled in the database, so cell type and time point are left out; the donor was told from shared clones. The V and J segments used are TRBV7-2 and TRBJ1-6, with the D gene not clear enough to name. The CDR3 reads CASSTEISPLHF. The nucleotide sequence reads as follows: TGTGCCAGCAGCACGGAGATCTCACCCCTCCACTTT.